The next 9 T cell receptor beta chains were all read from a single sample in a study of blood T cell repertoires in COVID-19. Sequenced by immunoSEQ multiplex PCR; TCRdb stores in-frame clones only, minus some. In the table there are roughly 280,000 clones, about 87% of which are singletons. The sample comprised PBMCs or T cells enriched from blood (not recorded which). These receptors originate from a woman in her 30s with acute COVID-19.

V and J are TRBV30 and TRBJ2-2; maybe TRBD2 (5 bases). This CDR3 spans 14 amino acids. The germline gives CDR1 GTSNPN, CDR2 SVGIG (reference sequence). Trimming stripped 3 bases from V and 6 bases from J, with 14 bases between. CDR3 DNA: TGTGCCTGGAGGTCTGGACTCCCTTCCGGGGAGCTGTTTTTT. As protein: CAWRSGLPSGELFF.

This clone occurred once. The chain employs TRBV18 and TRBJ1-1, with 10 nucleotides matching TRBD1. The CDR3 has 13 residues. Germline trimming cut 3 bases from V and 8 bases from J; bases unmatched to any gene: 3. Germline V CDR1 and CDR2: KGHSH, LQKENI. CDR3 amino acids: CASSPGTGEEAFF. The CDR3 DNA reads as TGTGCCAGCTCACCCGGGACAGGGGAGGAAGCTTTCTTT. Full variable domain (rest looked up from reference TRBV18 and TRBJ1-1): NAGVMQNPRHLVRRRGQEARLRCSPMKGHSHVYWYRQLPEEGLKFMVYLQKENIIDESGMPKERFSAEFPKEGPSILRIQQVVRGDSAAYFCASSPGTGEEAFFGQGTRLTVV.

The rearrangement links TRBV7-9 to TRBJ2-1, with 9 bases fitting TRBD2. V lost 5 bases and J lost 7; bases outside the gene matches: 9. Germline-derived CDR1 and CDR2 are SEHNR and FQNEAQ (reference sequence). This CDR3 is built from 15 residues. This CDR3 reads CASSKTSGGGNEQFF. CDR3 nucleotides: TGTGCCAGCAGCAAGACTAGCGGTGGGGGGAATGAGCAGTTCTTC.

The CDR3 is CASSLGEFNSPLHF. In DNA, the CDR3 is TGTGCCAGCAGCTTAGGGGAGTTTAATTCACCCCTCCACTTT. This chain links TRBV11-2 with TRBJ1-6; D not resolved. The CDR3 is 14 residues long. Trimming removed 1 base from V and 6 bases from J, with 7 bases in between. Germline lookup yields CDR1 SGHAT and CDR2 FQNNGV.

This clone was seen a few times. This chain joins TRBV7-9 and TRBJ2-7; D remains ambiguous. Trimming left V 4 bases short and J 3 bases short, with 4 bases between. Germline-derived CDR1 and CDR2 are SEHNR and FQNEAQ (reference sequence). The CDR3 loop spans 11 amino acids. CDR3: CASSSDYEQYF. The CDR3 bases are TGTGCCAGCAGCTCAGACTACGAGCAGTACTTC.

The V gene is TRBV5-1, the J gene TRBJ2-1; TRBD2 agrees at 13 bases. The ends lost 4 bases at V and 5 bases at J; junction bases unmatched: 6. The V gene's germline CDR1 is SGHRS and CDR2 YFSETQ. There are 16 residues in the CDR3. CDR3 residues: CASSEGTSGIHNEQFF. The CDR3 DNA reads as TGCGCCAGCAGCGAAGGGACTAGCGGGATTCACAATGAGCAGTTCTTC.

The chain has TRBV7-9 and TRBJ2-1; a weak D match, TRBD1 (6 bases). Trimming shortened V by 5 bases and J by 4 bases, and 21 bases separated the two germline ends. Per germline, CDR1 SEHNR and CDR2 FQNEAQ (reference sequence). This CDR3 comprises 17 residues. CDR3 loop: CASSPINSGTKYNEQFF. The CDR3, as DNA: TGTGCCAGCAGCCCTATCAACTCCGGGACAAAGTACAATGAGCAGTTCTTC.

This chain connects TRBV27 to TRBJ1-6, with a possible D match to TRBD1 (6 bases). The CDR3 is 12 amino acids. Germline V gene data show CDR1 as MNHEY and CDR2 as SMNVEV (reference sequence). Trimming took off 5 bases at V and 13 bases at J, with 12 bases between the two ends. DNA for the CDR3: TGTGCCAGCAGTCCGGGACAATTCCCCCTCCACTTT. Its translation is CASSPGQFPLHF.

V is TRBV6-5 and J is TRBJ2-1; no definite D call. V was cut by 2 bases and J by 6 bases, with 14 bases left in between. Germline V gives CDR1 MNHEY, CDR2 SVGAGI. The CDR3 length is 15 residues. This CDR3 reads CASSYAQDLPNEQFF. The CDR3 region has the DNA TGTGCCAGCAGTTACGCCCAGGATCTGCCCAATGAGCAGTTCTTC.